This record concerns one T cell receptor (beta chain) sequence. Its target antigen remains unknown. Per-nucleotide qualities are absent, and no much larger clonotype sits a single base away. Library preparation used 5' RACE. For sequencing, an Illumina HiSeq 2500 was employed. A second PCR of about 6 to 11 cycles was run with a J-beta primer mix and a sample-barcoded 5' primer. Each TCR beta cDNA molecule received a unique molecular identifier from a template-switch 5' adaptor carrying 12 random nucleotides. At least 2.5 million CDR3-containing paired-end reads were obtained from each sample. First-strand cDNA synthesis was performed from all RNA using the Mint cDNA synthesis kit, with priming by a TRBC-specific oligonucleotide. Following uracil-DNA glycosylase treatment, a first 18-cycle PCR with universal primers M1SS and BC2_uni_R was performed on all cDNA. As for how the authors treated the data: For normalization, 1 million high-quality reads, each with a distinct molecular identifier, were randomly selected from each sample. Instead of being binned into consensus sequences, reads with shared molecular identifiers were discarded. MiTCR, run with a Q25 quality threshold and the strictest error-elimination algorithm, handled CDR3 identification, clonotype clustering and error correction. A nonparametric unseen species model using Euler transformation provided a lower-bound estimate of total TCR beta diversity. TCRdb applied fastp at Q25 and MiXCR to the public reads, then kept only in-frame beta chains. When rows share a CDR3 protein, they turn into one entry using the most common DNA and genes. What appears here as the V and J calls and clone size reflects TCRdb's work, not the paper's. In all, the sample holds about 680,000 distinct CDR3 sequences, and about 52% of those were seen once. The ten largest clones represent around a third of the sample.

These data originate in a study of blood T cells in healthy people across ages (dated by TCRdb to between 2014 and 2017). At the level of the whole study: Template switching captured roughly one uniquely barcoded TCR beta cDNA molecule per two T cells in model experiments. Using deep sequencing normalized with unique cDNA molecular identifiers, the study measured how TCR beta repertoire diversity changes with age. The donors were divided into four age groups: young (average around 15 years), middle-aged (roughly 42), aged (around 67) and long-lived (roughly 82). To avoid experimental bias, donors of different ages were randomly spread across the sequencing lanes. Two additional independent replicas of 1 million unique cDNA reads from the same blood draw were analyzed for two donors (one aged 18 to 30 and one aged 80 or older).

What the research found in general, with its limitations: Because profiling used bulk unsorted PBMCs, naive and antigen-experienced compartments could not be compared conclusively. Because the CMV infection status of the donors was unknown, age-related changes in expanded clonotypes may potentially have been confounded. There was a strong correlation between observed TCR beta diversity and the percentage of naive T cells measured by flow cytometry. Estimates of total diversity from one million sequenced T cells were regarded as lower bounds and underestimates. Compared with the aged group, more naive CD4+ T cells, fewer expanded clones and increased TCR diversity were shown by the long-lived group, suggesting age selection. As age increased, observed TCR beta diversity per million T cells dropped in a roughly linear way, and a significant reduction was already evident by age about 40.

From a lookup of the germline V gene (reference sequence), CDR1 and CDR2 are DFQATT and SNEGSKA. The V and J ends are trimmed by 5 bases and 0 bases, leaving 17 bases between them. There are 16 amino acids in the CDR3, from cysteine to phenylalanine inclusive. CDR3 DNA is the only sequence kept; it has 48 bases, read in frame from the first base. The donors were around 39 Caucasian individuals from Russia, aged 6 to 90 years, who were systemically healthy. Each donor gave around 9.9 milliliters of peripheral blood, collected into EDTA-treated Vacutainer tubes. Ficoll-Paque density-gradient centrifugation was used to isolate PBMCs, with at least 7 million obtained per sample. Total RNA, at least 5.5 micrograms per sample, was extracted from PBMCs with Trizol reagent. For every donor, flow cytometry on a PBMC aliquot measured the percentage of naive CD45RAhigh/CD27high T cells.

The rearrangement joined TRBV20-1 to TRBJ2-4, with the D gene tentatively TRBD1 or TRBD2, based on 5 matching bases in each. The receptor was derived from an older woman in good health. Sequencing was carried out using blood. The CDR3 protein: CSAPRAGPLAKNIQYF. DNA sequence: TGCAGTGCTCCGCGGGCAGGGCCGTTAGCCAAAAACATTCAGTACTTC.